This TCR beta chain was sequenced for a study of tumor-infiltrating lymphocytes in localized non-small cell lung cancer. Here immunoSEQ multiplex PCR was the method, and the copy in TCRdb shows in-frame clones only, minus some. The sample records some 15,000 clones, 75% to 85% being singletons. Between the trimmed V and J ends, which lost 0 bases and 4 bases, there was a span of 9 bases. The CDR3 has 14 residues. Germline lookup yields CDR1 SGHRS and CDR2 YFSETQ. Sequenced: lung tumor tissue. The sequence was collected from a human donor with non-small cell lung cancer. V and J are TRBV5-1 and TRBJ2-3, with unresolved D. The CDR3 here is CASSLVVSADTQYF. In DNA, the CDR3 is TGCGCCAGCAGCTTGGTCGTGAGCGCAGATACGCAGTATTTT. Using reference TRBV5-1 and TRBJ2-3 for the parts outside the CDR3, the full variable domain is KAGVTQTPRYLIKTRGQQVTLSCSPISGHRSVSWYQQTPGQGLQFLFEYFSETQRNKGNFPGRFSGRQFSNSRSEMNVSTLELGDSALYLCASSLVVSADTQYFGPGTRLTVL.